The clone carrying this TCR beta chain has only a few counts. The junction departs from the called germline gene at one end, perhaps through a read error. Sample-barcoded 5' priming and a J-beta primer mix drove a second PCR of about 7 to 12 cycles. Unique molecular identifiers of 12 random nucleotides labeled each cDNA. TCRdb used MiXCR to reprocess the 5' RACE reads, holding one entry per CDR3 protein. Seen here are 800,000 to 950,000 distinct CDR3 sequences, roughly 28% observed once, and the top ten hold more than 8.5%. These data come from a study of blood T cells in healthy people across ages. Each donor supplied around 9.6 milliliters of peripheral blood. This CDR3 spans 13 amino acids. The germline gives CDR1 SNHLY, CDR2 FYNNEI. In addition, the sample was reused for a study of T cells of mothers and their children. Per that paper: The authors added sample barcodes and 2-4 random nucleotides using the M1S primer of the second PCR.

This TCR came from a woman aged 35 to 49 in good health. The sequenced sample consisted of blood. The V gene is TRBV2, the J gene TRBJ2-7, with 8 positions matching TRBD1. DNA for the CDR3: TGTGTCAGCAGTGAGCAGGGGGCATACGGGCAGTACTTC. Its protein is CVSSEQGAYGQYF.